The present TCR beta chain was sequenced within a study of early T cells in non-severe SARS-CoV-2 infection. Study overall: The authors sequenced bulk RNA from unsorted whole blood, leaving chains unpaired. Whole-study findings and limits: Sequences matched to VDJdb favored anti-spike CD8 responses, while private and CD4 specificities were missed.

The ends lost 5 bases at V and 4 bases at J; junction bases unmatched: 11. The CDR3 runs to 17 residues. The library protocol tagged individual cDNA molecules with unique molecular identifiers. Each CDR3 protein gets one entry after TCRdb re-called the 5' RACE reads with MiXCR. This repertoire shows 80,000 to 100,000 distinct CDR3 sequences, about 14% found once; its top ten account for roughly 6%. About this clonotype: Its antigen is as yet unknown.

The J gene is TRBJ2-4, the V gene TRBV12-3 or TRBV12-4; TRBD2 agrees at 10 bases. This sequence was found in an adult who was a healthcare worker with PCR-confirmed SARS-CoV-2 infection or an uninfected control (not recorded which). The sequenced sample consisted of whole blood. In DNA form, the CDR3 reads TGTGCCAGCAGTCCTACCCCACTGACTAGCGGGAAAAACATTCAGTACTTC. This codes for CASSPTPLTSGKNIQYF.